This TCR beta chain was retrieved from a study of blood T cells in healthy people across ages. For this clonotype: Its antigen is still unknown.

V dropped 1 base and J dropped 5 bases, with 12 bases sitting between them. The CDR3 runs to 14 residues. CDR1 SGHVS and CDR2 FQNEAQ come from the germline V gene. Primed by a sample-barcoded 5' primer and a J-beta primer mix, a second PCR proceeded for about 6 to 11 cycles. TCRdb re-derived calls from the 5' RACE reads in MiXCR, one entry per CDR3 protein. The table has around 620,000 distinct CDR3 sequences, approximately 30% seen once. General observations from the study: The donors' CMV status was not determined, possibly confounding changes in expanded clonotypes.

Every donor gave 9 to 10 milliliters of peripheral blood. Per-sample yields of isolated PBMCs were at least 6 million. The V gene is TRBV7-8, the J gene TRBJ2-7; unclear D gene. Material for sequencing was blood. This sequence originates from a woman in her seventies in good health. CDR3 sequence (DNA): TGTGCCAGCAGCTTAGGGGGAAGGCTCAACGAGCAGTACTTC. Its protein is CASSLGGRLNEQYF.